The entry that follows covers one T cell receptor (beta chain) sequence. The record originates from a study of T cells after yellow fever vaccination. TCRdb re-analysed the 5' RACE reads in MiXCR, keeping a single row per CDR3 protein. The repertoire holds under 600,000 distinct CDR3 sequences, roughly 13% seen once, with around an eighth in the top ten. Here the sequenced sample was PBMCs, taken on the day of the yellow fever booster vaccination. The clonotype was recovered from a man aged 25 to 40 who received the YFV17D yellow fever vaccine.

Here the CDR3 reads CSARPLAGGGTQYF. The DNA for the CDR3 is TGCAGTGCCAGACCACTAGCGGGAGGAGGGACCCAGTACTTC. This rearrangement joins TRBV20-1 to TRBJ2-5; 12 nucleotides align to TRBD2. V lost 6 bases and J lost 7; bases outside the gene matches: 9. CDR3 size: 14 residues. Germline assignment: CDR1 DFQATT and CDR2 SNEGSKA (reference sequence).